A selection of T cell receptor beta chains follows, all from one sample in a study of OX40 agonist ivuxolimab in advanced cancers. Sequenced by immunoSEQ multiplex PCR; TCRdb stores in-frame clones only, minus some. The table shows some 100,000 clones, with less than 85% occurring only once. The sample here was CD4+ or CD8+ T cells sorted from blood, taken in a trial of the OX40 agonist ivuxolimab. These receptors all stem from an adult with an advanced solid tumor such as melanoma, head and neck, liver or kidney cancer. CDR3s leave out the opening cysteine and the closing phenylalanine or tryptophan. The order of the fields is V gene, J gene, D gene, CDR3 protein. D genes are given only for firm matches.

>TRBV30|TRBJ1-1|NA
AWSASAWGGTEAF
>TRBV7-3|TRBJ2-1|TRBD2
ASSLVVAGVDEQF
>TRBV28|TRBJ1-2|TRBD1
ASRDWTGVSYGYT
>TRBV25-1|TRBJ2-1|TRBD1
ASSAGTGGINEQF
>TRBV2|TRBJ1-1|NA
ASSEAGQNTEAF
>TRBV7-2|TRBJ2-2|NA
ASSLSWRTTNTGELF
>TRBV19|TRBJ1-1|TRBD1
ASSSPGQGRYTEAF
>TRBV30|TRBJ1-6|NA
AWRTSGVSSPLH
>TRBV5-6|TRBJ1-1|NA
ASSPAGGMNTEAF
>TRBV27|TRBJ2-3|NA
ASSLNTDTQY
>TRBV6-6|TRBJ1-1|NA
AISATGKGNTEAF
>TRBV12-5|TRBJ2-5|NA
ASGRPETQY
>TRBV6-6|TRBJ2-3|NA
ASRSRDTGSTDTQY
>TRBV29-1|TRBJ2-5|TRBD2
SVVGTSSLQGTQY
>TRBV7-2|TRBJ2-7|TRBD1
ASSARDRAYEQY
>TRBV11-2|TRBJ2-7|TRBD1
ASSLTGRSYEQY
>TRBV7-7|TRBJ2-5|TRBD2
ASSSLAGIQETQY
>TRBV9|TRBJ1-2|TRBD1
ASSGDRVPGYT
>TRBV4-3|TRBJ1-2|TRBD1
ASSQAEDRIVYGYT
>TRBV18|TRBJ1-3|TRBD1
ASSPTYEIRGHPGNTIY
>TRBV30|TRBJ1-1|TRBD1
AWSEQGVTEAF
>TRBV11-2|TRBJ1-2|NA
ASSWGDYGYT
>TRBV6-5|TRBJ2-1|NA
ASRKVAGEQF
>TRBV11-1|TRBJ1-1|TRBD1
ASSPGTGNINTEAF